This TCR beta chain was retrieved from a study of blood T cell repertoires in COVID-19. Authors' data handling: Estimates of nucleated cell counts were drawn from the amplification of reference gene primers. Sequenced by immunoSEQ multiplex PCR; TCRdb stores in-frame clones only, minus some. The V and J calls and clone size come from that table; D and trimming were worked out from the DNA. The sample includes some 250,000 clones, around 85% of them seen just once. The CDR3 runs 16 residues. Germline-derived CDR1 and CDR2 are SGHDT and YYEEEE. V dropped 2 bases and J dropped 3; count of bases not matched to a gene: 4.

Sequencing used peripheral blood. V usage is TRBV5-6 and J usage is TRBJ2-5, with TRBD2 matching 13 bases. The sequence came from a woman in her twenties or thirties who had recovered from COVID-19. CDR3 residues: CASSFPGLAGEETQYF. In nucleotides, the CDR3 is TGTGCCAGCAGCTTTCCCGGACTAGCGGGGGAAGAGACCCAGTACTTC.